This TCR beta chain derives from a study of cytomegalovirus exposure and HLA in healthy donors. The CDR3 contains 14 residues. Trimming stripped 5 bases from V and 2 bases from J, with 12 bases between. Germline V gene data show CDR1 as SGHAT and CDR2 as FQDESV (reference sequence). The donors were in the roughly 120-subject validation cohort; that cohort was separate from the approximately 670-subject first cohort. The repertoire was sequenced with immunoSEQ multiplex PCR; TCRdb's copy has only in-frame clones and lacks some. The sample holds 60,000 to 65,000 clones, 85% to 95% seen once. The TCR originated in a woman aged 18-30 years in good health and CMV-seropositive. The J gene is TRBJ1-1, the V gene TRBV11-1; tentatively, D is TRBD1 (6 bases). The sample was PBMCs. The CDR3 coding sequence is TGTGCCAGCAGCACCCGCAGGGGAAACACTGAAGCTTTCTTT. Translated, it gives CASSTRRGNTEAFF.